This is a list of T cell receptor beta chains from one sample in a study. One entry per CDR3 protein, called by TCRdb with MiXCR from the reads. Counted here are 900 to 1,400 distinct CDR3 sequences, roughly two fifths occurring once; the ten biggest clones make up 62%. Sample: CD8+ T cells (not recorded whether cultured). These receptors came from a male donor. Each CDR3 is given with its conserved first and last residue. Each record gives: CDR3 protein, CDR3 DNA, J gene, CDR3 length, V gene, clone size, D gene. A D gene is named only where the DNA matches it firmly. Clone size, where shown, is once, few, many, or a class for clones that have expanded.

CDR3: CASSPAGPGSPLHF
DNA: TGTGCCAGTAGCCCCGCGGGCCCGGGTTCACCCCTCCACTTT
J: TRBJ1-6
length: 14
V: TRBV19
size: medium-sized
D: .

CDR3: CASGINAGTYLFSF
DNA: TGTGCCAGTGGTATCAACGCAGGGACCTATCTTTTCTCCTTC
J: TRBJ1-2
length: 14
V: TRBV19
size: .
D: .

CDR3: CASSTFSNTEAFF
DNA: TGTGCCAGTAGTACCTTCAGCAACACTGAAGCTTTCTTT
J: TRBJ1-1
length: 13
V: TRBV19
size: medium-sized
D: .

CDR3: CASSIFSGSMNEQFF
DNA: TGTGCCAGTAGTATATTTAGCGGGAGCATGAATGAGCAGTTCTTC
J: TRBJ2-1
length: 15
V: TRBV19
size: large
D: TRBD2

CDR3: CASSLRSGDTQYF
DNA: TGTGCCAGTAGCTTACGATCGGGAGATACGCAGTATTTT
J: TRBJ2-3
length: 13
V: TRBV19
size: medium-sized
D: .

CDR3: CASGINGDEQFF
DNA: TGTGCCAGTGGTATCAACGGAGATGAGCAGTTCTTC
J: TRBJ2-1
length: 12
V: TRBV19
size: .
D: .

CDR3: CASGIRSGWELFF
DNA: TGTGCCAGTGGTATTCGCAGTGGATGGGAGCTGTTTTTT
J: TRBJ2-2
length: 13
V: TRBV19
size: .
D: .

CDR3: CASSYSAVQGNNQPQHF
DNA: TGTGCCAGCAGTTACTCCGCTGTACAGGGGAACAATCAGCCCCAGCATTTT
J: TRBJ1-5
length: 17
V: TRBV6-5
size: many
D: TRBD1

CDR3: CASSMRSTDAQYF
DNA: TGTGCCAGTAGTATGCGGAGCACAGATGCGCAGTATTTT
J: TRBJ2-3
length: 13
V: TRBV19
size: .
D: .

CDR3: CASSNLMLQGIGKLFF
DNA: TGTGCCAGCAGCAACCTAATGCTACAGGGCATCGGGAAACTGTTTTTT
J: TRBJ1-4
length: 16
V: TRBV21-1
size: .
D: .

CDR3: CASSISVDCYTF
DNA: TGTGCCAGTAGTATAAGCGTAGATTGCTACACCTTC
J: TRBJ1-2
length: 12
V: TRBV19
size: .
D: .

CDR3: CASSTGLNGRAQYF
DNA: TGTGCCAGCAGTACGGGACTCAATGGCCGGGCCCAGTACTTC
J: TRBJ2-5
length: 14
V: TRBV12-3/TRBV12-4
size: many
D: .

CDR3: CASSYGQGLPLHF
DNA: TGTGCCAGCAGTTATGGACAGGGTCTCCCCCTCCACTTT
J: TRBJ1-6
length: 13
V: TRBV27
size: medium-sized
D: TRBD1

CDR3: CASSIRAGTEQFF
DNA: TGTGCCAGTAGCATAAGGGCGGGAACTGAGCAGTTCTTC
J: TRBJ2-1
length: 13
V: TRBV19
size: few
D: .

CDR3: CASSWTANYGYTF
DNA: TGTGCCAGTAGTTGGACAGCGAACTATGGCTACACCTTC
J: TRBJ1-2
length: 13
V: TRBV19
size: few
D: .

CDR3: CATGFGGAYNEQFF
DNA: TGTGCCACTGGATTCGGGGGGGCGTACAATGAGCAGTTCTTC
J: TRBJ2-1
length: 14
V: TRBV19
size: many
D: TRBD2

CDR3: CASNLAGHTDTQYF
DNA: TGTGCCAGCAATCTGGCCGGACACACAGATACGCAGTATTTT
J: TRBJ2-3
length: 14
V: TRBV12-3/TRBV12-4
size: medium-sized
D: .

CDR3: CAGSIRASYEQYF
DNA: TGTGCCGGTAGTATCAGGGCCAGCTACGAGCAGTACTTC
J: TRBJ2-7
length: 13
V: TRBV19
size: .
D: .

CDR3: CASSIIGSFDNEQFF
DNA: TGTGCCAGTAGTATCATCGGGAGTTTTGACAATGAGCAGTTCTTC
J: TRBJ2-1
length: 15
V: TRBV19
size: .
D: .

CDR3: CASSIMIRSEAFF
DNA: TGTGCCAGTAGTATAATGATTAGGTCTGAAGCTTTCTTT
J: TRBJ1-1
length: 13
V: TRBV19
size: .
D: .

CDR3: CASSIRSPYEQYF
DNA: TGCGCCAGTAGTATACGCAGTCCCTACGAGCAGTACTTC
J: TRBJ2-7
length: 13
V: TRBV19
size: .
D: .

CDR3: CASGINAGYGYTF
DNA: TGTGCCAGTGGTATCAACGCAGGGTATGGTTACACCTTC
J: TRBJ1-2
length: 13
V: TRBV19
size: .
D: .

CDR3: CASSETYTSGPNAGEPLF
DNA: TGCGCCAGCAGTGAGACCTACACATCCGGACCAAACGCCGGGGAGCCGCTTTTT
J: TRBJ2-2
length: 18
V: TRBV10-2
size: .
D: .

CDR3: CASGYSTDTQYF
DNA: TGTGCCAGTGGCTATAGCACAGATACGCAGTATTTT
J: TRBJ2-3
length: 12
V: TRBV19
size: medium-sized
D: .